This T cell receptor beta chain was captured by sequencing in a study of early T cells in non-severe SARS-CoV-2 infection. Study details: Sequencing used unsorted whole-blood bulk RNA, so chains lack pairing. General study points: Anti-spike CD8 responses were favored in VDJdb matching, and private and CD4 specificities were missed.

This clonotype was seen at least ten times. Its specificity is unknown. Each single cDNA molecule received a unique molecular identifier. Using its own MiXCR run on the 5' RACE reads, TCRdb lists one record per CDR3 protein. The sample includes 98,000 or so distinct CDR3 sequences, around 10% of them seen just once. V shed 4 bases and J shed 10 bases, with 11 bases lying between them. Germline V gene lookup returns CDR1 SNHLY and CDR2 FYNNEI. This CDR3 is 13 amino acids long. The sample comprised whole blood. This sequence was found in an adult who was a healthcare worker with PCR-confirmed SARS-CoV-2 infection or an uninfected control (not recorded which). This sequence joins TRBV2 and TRBJ1-6; D call uncertain. The CDR3 nucleotides are TGTGCCAGCAGTGGCCGCCTCGGATCACCCCTCCACTTT. Translation gives CASSGRLGSPLHF.